Included here is one T cell receptor beta chain sequence, with context. No antigen is known for it. No base-level quality is on record; no much larger clone is a single base apart. V is reduced by 6 bases and J by 0 bases, leaving a spacing of 9 bases between them. CDR1 and CDR2 are drawn from the germline V gene: MNHEY, SVGAGI. The CDR3, cysteine through phenylalanine, is 14 amino acids long. This entry keeps only the CDR3 DNA: 42 bases, framed from base 1. Receptors were amplified or captured by the immunoSEQ multiplex PCR assay. TCRdb retrieved this table from immuneACCESS and kept in-frame rearrangements only. Not all clones are present; in checked studies, unresolved V genes account for under half, and no reason is known for the remainder. The sample profile shows 80,000 to 85,000 clones; roughly 88% of them were found once. The ten largest clones represent 5.7% of the sample. The sample originates from a study of control samples from healthy donors and cancer patients (dated by TCRdb to the early 2020s).

This chain joins TRBV6-5 to TRBJ1-3, with the D gene not clear enough to name. The clonotype was recovered from a woman aged 50 to 60 in good health. The source material was blood. Here the CDR3 is given as CASRRESSGNTIYF. The sequenced DNA: TGTGCCAGCAGGAGAGAGAGCTCTGGAAACACCATATATTTT.